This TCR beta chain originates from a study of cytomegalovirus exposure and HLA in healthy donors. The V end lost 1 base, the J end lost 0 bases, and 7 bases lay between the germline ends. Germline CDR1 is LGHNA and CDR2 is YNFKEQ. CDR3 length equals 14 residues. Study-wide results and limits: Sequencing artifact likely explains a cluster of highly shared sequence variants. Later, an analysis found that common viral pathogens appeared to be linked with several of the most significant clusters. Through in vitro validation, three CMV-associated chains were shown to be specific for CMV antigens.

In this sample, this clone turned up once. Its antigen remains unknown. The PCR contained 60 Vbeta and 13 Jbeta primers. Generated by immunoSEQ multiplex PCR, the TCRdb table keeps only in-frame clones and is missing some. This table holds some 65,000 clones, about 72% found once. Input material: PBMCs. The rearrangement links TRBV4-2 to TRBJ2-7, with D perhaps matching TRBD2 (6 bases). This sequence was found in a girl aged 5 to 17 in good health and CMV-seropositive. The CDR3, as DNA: TGTGCCAGCAGCCAAGTCGGGGGCTCCTACGAGCAGTACTTC. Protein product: CASSQVGGSYEQYF.